The present T cell receptor beta chain was sequenced within a study of human T cells and chemical hapten exposure. Whole-study findings and limits: Correlating positively with patch test score were the PT1 expanded TCR counts.

This clonotype was detected ten times or more. Its antigen is currently unknown. Time point: patch test 2, 6 weeks after DPC sensitization. Noted treatment: therapeutic diphenylcyclopropenone sensitization with weekly scalp DPC. The study drew its donors from alopecia patients who were 18 to 70 years old and suitable for DPC. Unique molecular identifiers were linked by the library to individual cDNA molecules. TCRdb fed the RACE reads into MiXCR, producing one record per CDR3 protein. The data show 70,000 to 90,000 distinct CDR3 sequences, about 9.4% seen once. CDR3 length: 15 amino acids. V lost 9 bases and J lost 2, with 18 bases in between. The V gene's germline CDR1 is LNHDA and CDR2 SQIVND (reference sequence).

The chain joins TRBV19 to TRBJ2-3, with D perhaps matching TRBD1 (6 bases). This sequence originates from a woman in her forties or fifties with alopecia areata. Some clones in this sample may be carry-over from other donors' samples. The sample consisted of whole blood, taken in connection with sensitization to the hapten diphenylcyclopropenone (DPC). CDR3 sequence: CASGPRHRATDTQYF. CDR3 bases: TGTGCCAGCGGCCCCCGGCACAGGGCCACAGATACGCAGTATTTT.